The clone carrying this T cell receptor (beta chain) was detected ten times or more. Its cognate antigen is unknown. This sample was taken from a study of T-cell reconstitution after alpha-beta-depleted transplantation in children. Unique molecular identifiers were used in preparing the TCRbeta library. TCRdb reanalysed the PCR reads using MiXCR and keeps one entry per CDR3 protein. The table records 250,000 to 300,000 distinct CDR3 sequences, about 9.5% of them present only once. The V gene lost 3 bases and the J gene lost 3 bases, with 10 bases spanning the gap. CDR1 SGHTA and CDR2 FQGNSA come from the germline V gene. The CDR3 is 14 residues long. Study findings and constraints: There were some patients whose high TCRbeta diversity at day 60 came from surviving recipient T cells and thymic progenitors. Counts and diversity of T cells one year after transplant came mostly from newly produced T cells. Reported findings indicate that, about two months after transplant, alpha-beta T cells came from several hundred expanded clones, which were derived from non-depleted graft cells.

The specimen was PBMCs, collected before TCRalphabeta/CD19-depleted stem cell transplant. The chain uses TRBV7-2 and TRBJ2-3, with D hard to call. The source is a boy under two years old with acute myeloid leukemia, due to receive a stem cell transplant. CDR3 residues: CASSFDPTTDTQYF. In DNA, the CDR3 is TGTGCCAGCAGCTTCGACCCTACAACAGATACGCAGTATTTT.